The text below deals with one T cell receptor (beta chain). The clone's antigen remains unknown. No clone much larger than this one lies a single base away; base qualities are absent. At one collaborating source in Seattle, patients were enrolled during active infection and were followed longitudinally through the course of disease. The collaborating institutions used their own protocols to collect whole blood in K2EDTA tubes. For TCRbeta analysis, collaborator samples were shipped as frozen whole blood, as isolated PBMCs, or as DNA extracted from either sample type. The sample belongs to a study of blood T cell repertoires in COVID-19 (dated by TCRdb to about 2020). As for the study more broadly: Samples covering the acute and convalescent phases of COVID-19 were provided by collaborators in the United States, Italy and Spain. The dataset comprised deeply sampled blood TCRbeta repertoires from subjects exposed to, actively infected with, or recovered from COVID-19. Sample metadata almost always included a de-identified subject ID, COVID-19 status, age in years and sex. Where available, HLA class I and class II types were obtained from metadata supplied by the sample provider rather than from assay-based typing. The prospective study material was composed of cDNA or gDNA derived from T cells, B-cell-depleted T cells, or PBMCs. The samples were drawn from two sources: the first 160 participants of the ongoing ImmuneRACE study, and approximately 1,300 subjects contributed by 6 global collaborators. A freely available public database, intended as a resource for researchers studying the immune response to SARS-CoV-2, is where the repertoires were released.

The immunoSEQ Assay, a bias-controlled multiplex PCR, was used to amplify TCRbeta CDR3 regions from genomic DNA. The authors' analysis ran thus. The number of nucleated cells in each sample was estimated by amplification of reference gene primers within the assay. Sequence reads were collapsed and filtered to measure the absolute abundance of every unique TCRbeta CDR3 rearrangement. For each sample, productive Simpson clonality was calculated by taking the square root of Simpson's diversity index across productive rearrangements. TCRdb carries this immuneACCESS record with in-frame sequences only. Its versions omit some clonotypes, under half of them owing to an unresolved V gene in the studies checked, with the rest unexplained. That table is the source of V, J and clone size, and D and trimming were worked out from the DNA. The sample table contains 350,000 to 450,000 clones; only one count was recorded for about 89% of them. 2% to 2.5% of the sample comes from the top ten.

At the junction V is shortened by 3 bases and J by 1 base; bases outside the gene matches: 2. From the cysteine up to the phenylalanine, the CDR3 has a length of 15 residues. Only CDR3 DNA is held: 45 bases, read in frame from base 1. CDR1 and CDR2 were assigned from the germline V gene as KGHSH and LQKENI. Study-level results and caveats: Clinical and demographic metadata were provided uncurated, with the amount varying by source and participant.

Material for sequencing was peripheral blood. Recombination connected TRBV18 to TRBJ2-3, with TRBD2 identical over 9 junction bases. This TCR was sampled from a woman aged 60-75 years with COVID-19, enrolled during active disease. For the CDR3, the sequence is CASSPWTSGTDTQYF. The nucleotides are TGTGCCAGCTCACCTTGGACTAGCGGCACAGATACGCAGTATTTT.